These T cell receptor beta chains were read from a single sample in a study of cytomegalovirus exposure and HLA in healthy donors. The table came from immunoSEQ multiplex PCR; TCRdb's copy has only in-frame clones and leaves some out. The sample includes fewer than 130,000 clones, 74% of them seen just once. Sequencing used PBMCs. The receptors stem from a man aged 50 or older in good health and CMV-seropositive. Both conserved end residues are part of each CDR3. A D gene is named only where the DNA matches it firmly. Clone size is not always given. Where it is, it says once, few, many or a class for expanded clones.

J: TRBJ2-3; length: 19; D: TRBD2; V: TRBV15; size: .; CDR3: CATRGLAGGPIPGPDTQYF; DNA: TGTGCCACCAGAGGACTAGCGGGAGGGCCGATTCCGGGGCCAGATACGCAGTATTTT
J: TRBJ1-6; length: 15; D: .; V: TRBV6-5; size: few; CDR3: CASSRGQSYNSPLHF; DNA: TGTGCCAGCAGCCGAGGACAGTCCTATAATTCACCCCTCCACTTT
J: TRBJ2-2; length: 17; D: .; V: TRBV5-1; size: few; CDR3: CASSLGRGDTNTGELFF; DNA: TGCGCCAGCAGCTTGGGCAGGGGCGATACTAACACCGGGGAGCTGTTTTTT
J: TRBJ2-7; length: 13; D: TRBD2; V: TRBV5-1; size: .; CDR3: CASSREVADEQYF; DNA: TGCGCCAGCAGCCGGGAGGTCGCCGACGAGCAGTACTTC
J: TRBJ2-1; length: 16; D: TRBD2; V: TRBV4-1; size: .; CDR3: CASSPLQREGRVEQFF; DNA: TGCGCCAGCAGCCCTCTACAGCGGGAGGGCAGGGTAGAGCAGTTCTTC
J: TRBJ1-4; length: 18; D: .; V: TRBV19; size: few; CDR3: CASSIPRRDGWGDEKLFF; DNA: TGTGCCAGTAGTATTCCCCGACGGGACGGCTGGGGGGATGAAAAACTGTTTTTT
J: TRBJ1-1; length: 15; D: TRBD1; V: TRBV4-1; size: .; CDR3: CASSQWTGLNTEAFF; DNA: TGCGCCAGCAGCCAATGGACAGGGTTGAACACTGAAGCTTTCTTT
J: TRBJ2-4; length: 16; D: TRBD2; V: TRBV6-5; size: .; CDR3: CASSSPGTSGSRPQYF; DNA: TGTGCCAGCAGTTCGCCCGGGACTAGCGGGTCCCGGCCTCAGTACTTC
J: TRBJ2-7; length: 12; D: .; V: TRBV2; size: few; CDR3: CASTSVIGEQYF; DNA: TGTGCCAGCACTAGTGTTATTGGCGAGCAGTACTTC
J: TRBJ1-6; length: 12; D: .; V: TRBV27; size: .; CDR3: CASTTGPSPLHF; DNA: TGTGCCAGCACTACAGGGCCTTCACCCCTCCACTTT
J: TRBJ2-1; length: 17; D: .; V: TRBV14; size: few; CDR3: CASSLGYSRPTYNEQFF; DNA: TGTGCCAGCAGCCTTGGGTATAGCAGACCAACCTACAATGAGCAGTTCTTC
J: TRBJ2-7; length: 18; D: TRBD1; V: TRBV11-2; size: .; CDR3: CASSPVTTGQGRPYEQYF; DNA: TGTGCCAGCAGCCCCGTAACCACGGGACAGGGCAGACCCTACGAGCAGTACTTC
J: TRBJ2-7; length: 18; D: .; V: TRBV1; size: .; CDR3: CTSSLGTSGRARTYEQYF; DNA: TGCACCAGCAGCCTCGGGACTAGCGGGAGGGCCAGGACCTACGAGCAGTACTTC
J: TRBJ1-3; length: 15; D: TRBD1; V: TRBV5-4; size: .; CDR3: CASSSGQGSGNTIYF; DNA: TGTGCCAGCAGCTCAGGACAGGGCTCTGGAAACACCATATATTTT
J: TRBJ2-5; length: 15; D: TRBD1; V: TRBV6-5; size: .; CDR3: CASSTYRGEEETQYF; DNA: TGTGCCAGCAGTACCTACAGGGGGGAAGAGGAGACCCAGTACTTC
J: TRBJ1-5; length: 13; D: .; V: TRBV10-3; size: .; CDR3: CAISDRVNQPQHF; DNA: TGTGCCATCAGTGACAGGGTGAATCAGCCCCAGCATTTT
J: TRBJ2-1; length: 18; D: TRBD2; V: TRBV9; size: .; CDR3: CASSVLSSGGAPVDEQFF; DNA: TGTGCCAGCAGCGTATTATCTAGCGGGGGGGCCCCGGTCGATGAGCAGTTCTTC
J: TRBJ2-5; length: 15; D: .; V: TRBV6-1; size: .; CDR3: CASSEQPRSEETQYF; DNA: TGTGCCAGCAGTGAACAACCCCGGAGCGAAGAGACCCAGTACTTC
J: TRBJ2-7; length: 15; D: TRBD1; V: TRBV5-1; size: medium-sized; CDR3: CASSRDGQGTYEQYF; DNA: TGCGCCAGCAGCAGGGACGGACAGGGTACCTACGAGCAGTACTTC
J: TRBJ1-1; length: 14; D: .; V: TRBV5-1; size: .; CDR3: CASSFVGELTEAFF; DNA: TGCGCCAGCAGCTTTGTTGGGGAGTTAACTGAAGCTTTCTTT
J: TRBJ2-5; length: 15; D: .; V: TRBV5-1; size: few; CDR3: CASSLAGSVLETQYF; DNA: TGCGCCAGCAGTCTCGCGGGTTCCGTGCTCGAGACCCAGTACTTC
J: TRBJ2-7; length: 17; D: TRBD1; V: TRBV27; size: .; CDR3: CASSFRGPVLGIYEQYF; DNA: TGTGCCAGCAGTTTCAGGGGGCCTGTTTTAGGGATCTACGAGCAGTACTTC
J: TRBJ2-3; length: 17; D: TRBD2; V: TRBV2; size: .; CDR3: CASSVGIAGVVSDTQYF; DNA: TGTGCCAGCAGTGTCGGGATAGCGGGAGTCGTGTCAGATACGCAGTATTTT
J: TRBJ1-1; length: 16; D: .; V: TRBV19; size: .; CDR3: CASSNLISPVNTEAFF; DNA: TGTGCCAGTAGTAACTTAATTTCGCCGGTGAACACTGAAGCTTTCTTT
J: TRBJ1-5; length: 13; D: .; V: TRBV28; size: many; CDR3: CASSSPRDQPQHF; DNA: TGTGCCAGCAGTTCTCCGAGGGATCAGCCCCAGCATTTT
J: TRBJ2-1; length: 14; D: TRBD1; V: TRBV5-1; size: .; CDR3: CASSDDRGYNEQFF; DNA: TGCGCCAGCAGCGACGACAGGGGCTACAATGAGCAGTTCTTC
J: TRBJ1-4; length: 16; D: .; V: TRBV6-5; size: .; CDR3: CASSFLTGRGNEKLFF; DNA: TGTGCCAGCAGTTTCCTGACAGGCCGGGGTAATGAAAAACTGTTTTTT
J: TRBJ2-5; length: 15; D: TRBD1; V: TRBV18; size: .; CDR3: CASRPGQGVQETQYF; DNA: TGTGCCAGCCGACCGGGACAGGGGGTTCAAGAGACCCAGTACTTC
J: TRBJ2-5; length: 15; D: TRBD2; V: TRBV9; size: .; CDR3: CASSPLGSGTETQYF; DNA: TGTGCCAGCAGCCCCCTCGGTAGCGGGACGGAGACCCAGTACTTC
J: TRBJ2-1; length: 14; D: .; V: TRBV5-4; size: .; CDR3: CASKAGQEDNEQFF; DNA: TGTGCCAGCAAAGCGGGTCAGGAGGACAATGAGCAGTTCTTC
J: TRBJ2-3; length: 17; D: TRBD1; V: TRBV11-3; size: .; CDR3: CASSLSGTGGATDTQYF; DNA: TGTGCCAGCAGCTTGAGCGGGACAGGGGGCGCGACAGATACGCAGTATTTT
J: TRBJ1-1; length: 17; D: .; V: TRBV21-1; size: .; CDR3: CASSPLGRPVNDTEAFF; DNA: TGTGCCAGCAGTCCCTTAGGCAGGCCCGTCAACGACACTGAAGCTTTCTTT
J: TRBJ2-7; length: 12; D: .; V: TRBV28; size: .; CDR3: CASSLNPQEQYF; DNA: TGTGCCAGCAGTTTAAACCCCCAGGAGCAGTACTTC
J: TRBJ2-5; length: 14; D: .; V: TRBV4-1; size: .; CDR3: CASSQEGGQETQYF; DNA: TGCGCCAGCAGCCAAGAAGGGGGCCAAGAGACCCAGTACTTC
J: TRBJ1-1; length: 15; D: .; V: TRBV7-9; size: .; CDR3: CASSSVRVSSTEAFF; DNA: TGTGCCAGCAGCTCTGTCAGGGTCTCGAGCACTGAAGCTTTCTTT
J: TRBJ2-3; length: 13; D: TRBD2; V: TRBV2; size: once; CDR3: CATTGTSEDTQYF; DNA: TGTGCCACGACCGGGACTAGCGAGGATACGCAGTATTTT
J: TRBJ1-5; length: 13; D: .; V: TRBV5-4; size: few; CDR3: CASSRDSNQPQHF; DNA: TGTGCCAGCAGCCGGGATAGCAATCAGCCCCAGCATTTT
J: TRBJ2-1; length: 15; D: TRBD1; V: TRBV6-1; size: .; CDR3: CASSPRDRYYNEQFF; DNA: TGTGCCAGCAGCCCCCGGGACAGGTATTACAATGAGCAGTTCTTC
J: TRBJ2-5; length: 13; D: .; V: TRBV14; size: .; CDR3: CASSQVPKETQYF; DNA: TGTGCCAGCAGCCAAGTTCCTAAAGAGACCCAGTACTTC
J: TRBJ2-7; length: 14; D: TRBD2; V: TRBV2; size: few; CDR3: CASRGTSGDYEQYF; DNA: TGTGCCAGCCGGGGGACTAGCGGGGATTATGAGCAGTACTTC
J: TRBJ2-7; length: 12; D: .; V: TRBV6-1; size: .; CDR3: CASARESYEQYF; DNA: TGTGCCAGCGCCAGGGAATCCTACGAGCAGTACTTC
J: TRBJ2-7; length: 12; D: TRBD1; V: TRBV2; size: .; CDR3: CASGQGSYEQYF; DNA: TGTGCCAGCGGACAGGGCTCCTACGAGCAGTACTTC
J: TRBJ1-4; length: 15; D: .; V: TRBV19; size: .; CDR3: CASSPLQKVREKLFF; DNA: TGTGCCAGTAGTCCCCTCCAGAAAGTCCGTGAAAAACTGTTTTTT
J: TRBJ2-1; length: 16; D: TRBD1; V: TRBV6-1; size: few; CDR3: CASSESFWDRVHEQFF; DNA: TGTGCCAGCAGTGAATCGTTTTGGGACAGGGTCCATGAGCAGTTCTTC
J: TRBJ1-6; length: 14; D: .; V: TRBV28; size: .; CDR3: CASSLRRVDSPLHF; DNA: TGTGCCAGCAGTTTGCGCAGGGTGGATTCACCCCTCCACTTT
J: TRBJ1-1; length: 13; D: .; V: TRBV23-1; size: .; CDR3: CASSPSSGGQAFF; DNA: TGCGCCAGCAGTCCCTCGTCGGGGGGGCAAGCTTTCTTT
J: TRBJ2-7; length: 15; D: .; V: TRBV27; size: .; CDR3: CASSLSYGFSYEQYF; DNA: TGTGCCAGCAGTTTATCGTACGGGTTCTCCTACGAGCAGTACTTC
J: TRBJ2-3; length: 16; D: TRBD1; V: TRBV4-1; size: .; CDR3: CASSQSTGGGTDTQYF; DNA: TGCGCCAGCAGCCAATCAACAGGGGGCGGAACAGATACGCAGTATTTT
J: TRBJ1-5; length: 13; D: .; V: TRBV10-3; size: few; CDR3: CAISEGGFQPQHF; DNA: TGTGCCATCAGTGAAGGAGGGTTTCAGCCCCAGCATTTT
J: TRBJ1-2; length: 13; D: TRBD1; V: TRBV2; size: few; CDR3: CASLLDRGDGYTF; DNA: TGTGCCAGCCTATTGGACAGGGGGGATGGCTACACCTTC
J: TRBJ2-7; length: 14; D: TRBD1; V: TRBV5-4; size: few; CDR3: CASSLGEGQAKQYF; DNA: TGTGCCAGCAGCTTGGGGGAAGGACAGGCAAAGCAGTACTTC
J: TRBJ1-2; length: 15; D: .; V: TRBV6-5; size: .; CDR3: CASSVSGTPNYGYTF; DNA: TGTGCCAGCAGTGTATCCGGGACACCTAACTATGGCTACACCTTC
J: TRBJ2-3; length: 16; D: .; V: TRBV10-2; size: few; CDR3: CASSEDLVRGTDTQYF; DNA: TGCGCCAGCAGTGAGGACCTTGTGAGGGGCACAGATACGCAGTATTTT